This TCR beta chain originates from a study of cytomegalovirus exposure and HLA in healthy donors. Researchers ran the PCR with 60 Vbeta and 13 Jbeta primers. Only in-frame clones appear in the TCRdb table, and some are missing; sequencing was by immunoSEQ multiplex PCR. Seen here are 140,000 to 150,000 clones, roughly 9.8% observed once, and the top ten hold roughly 2%. This clone was observed a handful of times. The source is a man between 45 and 60 years old in good health and CMV-seronegative. Material: PBMCs.

CDR3: CASSPLGNGGELFF. The CDR3, as DNA: TGTGCCAGCAGCCCCTTGGGCAATGGCGGGGAGCTGTTTTTT. This chain links TRBV4-2 with TRBJ2-2; no definite D call. Trimming took off 4 bases at V and 7 bases at J, with 13 bases between the two ends. CDR3 length: 14 residues. Germline CDR1 reads LGHNA; CDR2 reads YNFKEQ.